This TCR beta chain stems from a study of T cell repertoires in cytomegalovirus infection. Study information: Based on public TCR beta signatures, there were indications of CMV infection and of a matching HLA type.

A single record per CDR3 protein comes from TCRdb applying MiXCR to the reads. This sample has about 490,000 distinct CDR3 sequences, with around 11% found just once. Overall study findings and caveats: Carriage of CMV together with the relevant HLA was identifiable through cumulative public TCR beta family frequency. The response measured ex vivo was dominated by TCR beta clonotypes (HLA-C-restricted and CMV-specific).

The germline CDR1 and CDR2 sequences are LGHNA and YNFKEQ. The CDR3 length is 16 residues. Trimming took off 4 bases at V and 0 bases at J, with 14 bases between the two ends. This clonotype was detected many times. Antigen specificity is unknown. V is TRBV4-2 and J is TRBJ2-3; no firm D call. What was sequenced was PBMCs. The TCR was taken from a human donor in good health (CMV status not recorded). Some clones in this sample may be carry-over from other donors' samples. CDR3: CASSPAGGGSTDTQYF. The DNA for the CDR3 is TGTGCCAGCAGCCCCGCCGGTGGTGGTAGCACAGATACGCAGTATTTT.